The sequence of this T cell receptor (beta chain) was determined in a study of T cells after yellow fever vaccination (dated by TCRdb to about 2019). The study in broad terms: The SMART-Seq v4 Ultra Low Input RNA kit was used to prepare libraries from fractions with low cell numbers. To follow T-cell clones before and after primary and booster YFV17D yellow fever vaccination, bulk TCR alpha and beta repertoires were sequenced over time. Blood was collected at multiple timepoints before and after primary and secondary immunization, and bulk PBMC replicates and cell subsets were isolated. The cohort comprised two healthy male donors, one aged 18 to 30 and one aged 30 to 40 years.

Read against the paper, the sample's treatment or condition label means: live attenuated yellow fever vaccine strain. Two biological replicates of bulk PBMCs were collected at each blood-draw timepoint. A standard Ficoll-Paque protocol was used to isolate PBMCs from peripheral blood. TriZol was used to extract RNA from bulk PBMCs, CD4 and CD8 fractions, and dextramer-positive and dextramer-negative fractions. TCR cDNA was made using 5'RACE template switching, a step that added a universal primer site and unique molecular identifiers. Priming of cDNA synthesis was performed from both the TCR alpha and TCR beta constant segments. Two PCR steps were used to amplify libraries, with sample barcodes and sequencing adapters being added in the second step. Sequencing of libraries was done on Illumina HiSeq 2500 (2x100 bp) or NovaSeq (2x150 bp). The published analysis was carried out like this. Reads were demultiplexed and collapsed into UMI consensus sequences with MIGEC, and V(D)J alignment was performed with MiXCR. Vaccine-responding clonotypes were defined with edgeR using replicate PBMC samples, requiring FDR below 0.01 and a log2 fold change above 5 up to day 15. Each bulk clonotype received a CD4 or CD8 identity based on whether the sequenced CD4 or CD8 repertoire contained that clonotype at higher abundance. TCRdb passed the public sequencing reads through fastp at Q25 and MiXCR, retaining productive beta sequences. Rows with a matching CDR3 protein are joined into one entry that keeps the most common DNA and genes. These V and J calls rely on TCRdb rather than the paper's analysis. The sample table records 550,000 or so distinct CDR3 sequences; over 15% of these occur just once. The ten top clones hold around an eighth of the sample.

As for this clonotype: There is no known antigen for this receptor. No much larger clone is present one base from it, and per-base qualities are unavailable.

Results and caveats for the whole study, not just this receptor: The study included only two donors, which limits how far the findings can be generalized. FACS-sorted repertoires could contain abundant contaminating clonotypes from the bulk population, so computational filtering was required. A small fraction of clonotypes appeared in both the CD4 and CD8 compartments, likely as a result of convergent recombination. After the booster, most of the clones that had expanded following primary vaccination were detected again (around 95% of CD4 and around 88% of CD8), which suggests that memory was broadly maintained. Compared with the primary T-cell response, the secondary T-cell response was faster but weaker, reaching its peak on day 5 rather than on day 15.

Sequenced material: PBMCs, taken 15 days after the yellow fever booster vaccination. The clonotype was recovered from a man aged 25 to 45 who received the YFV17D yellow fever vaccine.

The nucleotide sequence is given as TGTGCCAGCAGGAGACAGGGCGCGAACACTGAAGCTTTCTTT. It specifies CASRRQGANTEAFF. The chain is encoded by TRBV12-3 or TRBV12-4 joined to TRBJ1-1, with 7 bases in between that match TRBD1. The germline V and J ends show losses of 6 bases and 1 base respectively, and no gene match explains 5 bases of the junction. The CDR3, from cysteine to phenylalanine, totals 14 residues. Of the read, only the CDR3 DNA is kept; its 42 bases are in frame from base 1.